These T cell receptor beta chains were read from a single sample in a study of Graves' ophthalmopathy and Graves' hyperthyroidism. TCRdb re-called the multiplex PCR reads through MiXCR, storing one row per CDR3 protein. The sample lists 600,000 to 650,000 distinct CDR3 sequences, around a fifth occurring once. Material: peripheral blood. These receptors all come from a woman in her late teens or twenties with stable Graves' hyperthyroidism. Some clones in this sample may be carry-over from other donors' samples. Both conserved end residues are part of each CDR3. The D gene is left open where the match is weak. Size values are once, few and many counts, or a class for expanded clones, and some rows have none.

j_gene: TRBJ2-5; d_gene: .; v_gene: TRBV7-9; abundance: many; CDR3nt: TGTGCCAGCAGCATAACACAAGAGACCCAGTACTTC; CDR3aa: CASSITQETQYF
j_gene: TRBJ1-2; d_gene: TRBD1; v_gene: TRBV4-1; abundance: few; CDR3nt: TGCGCCAGCAGCCAGGTCGGACAGGGTTCCTATGGCTACACCTTC; CDR3aa: CASSQVGQGSYGYTF
j_gene: TRBJ2-5; d_gene: .; v_gene: TRBV12-3/TRBV12-4; abundance: many; CDR3nt: TGTGCCAGCAGCCCAGGGGTCGAGGAGACCCAGTACTTC; CDR3aa: CASSPGVEETQYF
j_gene: TRBJ1-5; d_gene: .; v_gene: TRBV6-5; abundance: few; CDR3nt: TGTGCCAGCAGTTACTCGAGCAGGAGCAATCAGCCCCAGCATTTT; CDR3aa: CASSYSSRSNQPQHF
j_gene: TRBJ2-7; d_gene: .; v_gene: TRBV5-1; abundance: many; CDR3nt: TGTGCCAGCAGCTTGGATCAGGGCTCCTACGAGCAGTACTTC; CDR3aa: CASSLDQGSYEQYF
j_gene: TRBJ2-5; d_gene: .; v_gene: TRBV7-3; abundance: .; CDR3nt: TGTGCCAGCAGGATCGGGACTGACGGATTCTCGGAGACCCAGTACTTC; CDR3aa: CASRIGTDGFSETQYF
j_gene: TRBJ1-1; d_gene: TRBD1; v_gene: TRBV2; abundance: many; CDR3nt: TGTGCCAGCACGACAGGGCCGAACACTGAAGCTTTCTTT; CDR3aa: CASTTGPNTEAFF
j_gene: TRBJ2-7; d_gene: .; v_gene: TRBV6-1; abundance: many; CDR3nt: TGTGCCAGCAGGAAGGGCGACAACTCCTACGAGCAGTACTTC; CDR3aa: CASRKGDNSYEQYF
j_gene: TRBJ2-7; d_gene: TRBD1; v_gene: TRBV12-3/TRBV12-4; abundance: many; CDR3nt: TGTGCCAGCACCTGGGGACAGCCCTCCTACGAGCAGTACTTC; CDR3aa: CASTWGQPSYEQYF
j_gene: TRBJ2-2; d_gene: .; v_gene: TRBV25-1; abundance: .; CDR3nt: TGTGCCAGCAGACATAGTAAGGGGACCGGGGAGCTGTTTTTT; CDR3aa: CASRHSKGTGELFF
j_gene: TRBJ1-1; d_gene: .; v_gene: TRBV12-3/TRBV12-4; abundance: few; CDR3nt: TGTGCCAGCAGTCGCAGGGCCGAAGCTTTCTTT; CDR3aa: CASSRRAEAFF
j_gene: TRBJ1-5; d_gene: TRBD1; v_gene: TRBV2; abundance: many; CDR3nt: TGTGCCATTTCGACAGGGTACGGCAATCAGCCCCAGCATTTT; CDR3aa: CAISTGYGNQPQHF
j_gene: TRBJ1-3; d_gene: TRBD1; v_gene: TRBV12-3/TRBV12-4; abundance: few; CDR3nt: TGTGCCAGCAGCGGGACAGCGTTTGGAAACACCATATATTTT; CDR3aa: CASSGTAFGNTIYF
j_gene: TRBJ1-3; d_gene: .; v_gene: TRBV28; abundance: once; CDR3nt: TGTGCCAGCAGTTTGGGGCGGGCCGCCAACTCTGGAAACACCATATATTTT; CDR3aa: CASSLGRAANSGNTIYF
j_gene: TRBJ1-5; d_gene: TRBD1; v_gene: TRBV28; abundance: .; CDR3nt: TGTGCCATCTACAGGGGGCTGAGTAGCAATCAGCCCCAGCATTTT; CDR3aa: CAIYRGLSSNQPQHF
j_gene: TRBJ2-7; d_gene: TRBD2; v_gene: TRBV12-3/TRBV12-4; abundance: .; CDR3nt: TGTGCCAGCAGTTTGGAACTAGCGGGAGTCGGCTACGAGCAGTACTTC; CDR3aa: CASSLELAGVGYEQYF
j_gene: TRBJ2-7; d_gene: .; v_gene: TRBV12-5; abundance: many; CDR3nt: TGTGCTATTACATCCTCTACAGTGAGTCCTTACGAGCAGTACTTC; CDR3aa: CAITSSTVSPYEQYF
j_gene: TRBJ2-7; d_gene: .; v_gene: TRBV20-1; abundance: many; CDR3nt: TGCAGTGCTGGTGAGGAGAGTTACGAGCAATACTTC; CDR3aa: CSAGEESYEQYF
j_gene: TRBJ2-2; d_gene: .; v_gene: TRBV2; abundance: .; CDR3nt: TGTGCCAGCGGCATGGACAGCACCGGGGAGCTGTTTTTT; CDR3aa: CASGMDSTGELFF
j_gene: TRBJ2-5; d_gene: .; v_gene: TRBV20-1; abundance: many; CDR3nt: TGCAGTGCCCCGACCGATACCCGACAAGAGACCCAGTACTTC; CDR3aa: CSAPTDTRQETQYF
j_gene: TRBJ2-4; d_gene: .; v_gene: TRBV9; abundance: few; CDR3nt: TGTGCCAGCAGCGAGGGACTCCTCAAAAACATTCAGTACTTC; CDR3aa: CASSEGLLKNIQYF
j_gene: TRBJ2-7; d_gene: .; v_gene: TRBV11-1; abundance: many; CDR3nt: TGTGCCAGCAGCTCACCAGAACCGCCCAGAGAGTACGAGCAGTACTTC; CDR3aa: CASSSPEPPREYEQYF
j_gene: TRBJ2-2; d_gene: .; v_gene: TRBV27; abundance: many; CDR3nt: TGTGCCAGCAAGGGCGATAGCGGATACACCGGGGAGCTGTTTTTT; CDR3aa: CASKGDSGYTGELFF
j_gene: TRBJ1-2; d_gene: .; v_gene: TRBV29-1; abundance: many; CDR3nt: TGCAGCGTTGACCGGGACATGGGGAACTATGGCTACACCTTC; CDR3aa: CSVDRDMGNYGYTF
j_gene: TRBJ2-4; d_gene: .; v_gene: TRBV15; abundance: many; CDR3nt: TGTGCCACCAGCAGAGATCATGTGGGCTTAGCCAAAAACATTCAGTACTTC; CDR3aa: CATSRDHVGLAKNIQYF
j_gene: TRBJ2-2; d_gene: .; v_gene: TRBV5-4; abundance: many; CDR3nt: TGTGCCAGCAGCCCTCCAGGGACAACCAACACCGGGGAGCTGTTTTTT; CDR3aa: CASSPPGTTNTGELFF
j_gene: TRBJ2-4; d_gene: TRBD2; v_gene: TRBV7-3; abundance: many; CDR3nt: TGTGCCAGCAGCTTAGGGACTAGCGGGGGCATTCAGTACTTC; CDR3aa: CASSLGTSGGIQYF
j_gene: TRBJ2-7; d_gene: TRBD2; v_gene: TRBV20-1; abundance: many; CDR3nt: TGCAGTGCTAGAGATCGGGGGGAGGTCCCACAGTTC; CDR3aa: CSARDRGEVPQF
j_gene: TRBJ2-5; d_gene: .; v_gene: TRBV20-1; abundance: many; CDR3nt: TGCAGTGCTTCCCTGAGGGAGACCCAGTACTTC; CDR3aa: CSASLRETQYF
j_gene: TRBJ1-2; d_gene: .; v_gene: TRBV19; abundance: many; CDR3nt: TGTGCCAGTAGTCCGGGCAGGGCCCTATCTGGCTACACCTTC; CDR3aa: CASSPGRALSGYTF